This T cell receptor (beta chain) was observed in a study of blood T cell repertoires in COVID-19. Study details: Spain, Italy and the United States supplied samples that represented acute and convalescent COVID-19. The cDNA or gDNA used as material had been derived from T cells, B-cell-depleted T cells, or PBMCs.

Germline CDR1 reads SGHTA; CDR2 reads FQGNSA. This CDR3 contains 17 residues. V lost 5 bases and J 3 bases, leaving 21 bases between the germline ends. The authors' processing: Estimated nucleated cell counts came from reference gene primer amplification. Only in-frame clones appear in the TCRdb table, and some are missing; sequencing was by immunoSEQ multiplex PCR. Clone size and the V and J calls come from that table; the DNA yielded D and trimming. The data hold around 80,000 clones, with around 86% observed a single time. This sequence was found in a man older than 75 with active or convalescent COVID-19. The sequenced sample was peripheral blood. The rearrangement uses TRBV7-2 and TRBJ2-3; tentative D call: TRBD2 (7 bases). The CDR3 nucleotides are TGTGCCAGCAGCCGGACTAGGGGGGTGTTAAGGACAGATACGCAGTATTTT. Translating it yields CASSRTRGVLRTDTQYF.